This T cell receptor beta chain emerged from a study of blood T cell repertoires in COVID-19. At the level of the study: Specimens from acute and convalescent COVID-19 originated in the United States, Italy and Spain.

Produced via immunoSEQ multiplex PCR; TCRdb's table is partial and in-frame only. Here the sample spans about 220,000 clones, approximately 85% being singletons. Unmatched junction bases numbered 5, after V lost 3 bases and J lost 2 bases. This CDR3 is 15 amino acids long. Germline CDR1 is SGDLS and CDR2 is YYNGEE. Patients at the Seattle site were enrolled during active infection and followed longitudinally. This sequence was found in a woman aged 80 or over with COVID-19, enrolled during active disease. The V gene is TRBV9, the J gene TRBJ2-5; 9 bases match TRBD2. The sequenced material came from peripheral blood. CDR3 sequence reads: CASSGASGGQETQYF. CDR3 bases: TGTGCCAGCAGCGGGGCGAGCGGGGGGCAAGAGACCCAGTACTTC.